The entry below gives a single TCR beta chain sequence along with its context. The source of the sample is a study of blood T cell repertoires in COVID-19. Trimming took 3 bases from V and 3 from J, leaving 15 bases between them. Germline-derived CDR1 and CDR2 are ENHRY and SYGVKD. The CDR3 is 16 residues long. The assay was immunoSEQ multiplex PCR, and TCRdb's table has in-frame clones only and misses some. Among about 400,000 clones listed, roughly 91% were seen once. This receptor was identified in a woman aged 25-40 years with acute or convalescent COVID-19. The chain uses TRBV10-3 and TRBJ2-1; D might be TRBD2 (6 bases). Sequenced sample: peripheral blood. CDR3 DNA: TGTGCCATCAGTGACCGCTTGTGGGGGGTCTACAATGAGCAGTTCTTC. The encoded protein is CAISDRLWGVYNEQFF.